A single sample gave rise to the 8 T cell receptor beta chains below, sequenced in a study of molecular identifiers for immune sequencing clone quantification. TCRdb ran MiXCR on the PCR reads and lists one entry per CDR3 protein. The table has about 65,000 distinct CDR3 sequences, less than 20% seen once; the top ten hold roughly 1.4%. Sequencing was carried out using naive CD8+ T cells from blood, with Jurkat cell RNA spiked in. Subset meaning: FACS-sorted CD8+CD4-CCR7+CD45RA+ naive T cells. These receptors all come from a human donor in good health. Some libraries in this study had Jurkat cell RNA spiked in.

As regards this clonotype: Germline and junction disagree at one end, which may indicate a read error. The J gene is TRBJ2-1, the V gene TRBV10-3, with D possibly being TRBD2 (6 bases). The CDR3 length is 14 residues. Germline CDR1 ENHRY, CDR2 SYGVKD. CDR3 region: CAIKIAVVYNEQSF. The CDR3 bases are TGTGCCATCAAGATAGCGGTCGTCTACAATGAGCAGTCCTTC.

The sample holds a few counts of this clonotype. The rearrangement uses TRBV30 and TRBJ1-2; 11 nucleotides agree with TRBD1. V lost 3 bases, J lost 12 bases, and 3 bases stayed unmatched. The CDR3 runs to 11 residues. Per germline, CDR1 GTSNPN and CDR2 SVGIG (reference sequence). CDR3 protein: CAWRGQGVHTF. As DNA, the CDR3 is TGTGCCTGGAGGGGACAGGGGGTCCACACCTTC. Based on the CDR3 plus reference TRBV30 and TRBJ1-2, the full variable domain is SQTIHQWPATLVQPVGSPLSLECTVEGTSNPNLYWYRQAAGRGLQLLFYSVGIGQISSEVPQNLSASRPQDRQFILSSKKLLLSDSGFYLCAWRGQGVHTFGSGTRLTVV.

This clonotype was seen a handful of times. The V call is TRBV27, the J call TRBJ2-1, with 8 bases that match TRBD1. The CDR3 runs 16 residues. Germline CDR1 MNHEY, CDR2 SMNVEV (reference sequence). J was trimmed by 4 bases and V by 1 base; bases with no gene match: 6. The CDR3 sequence: CASSLLAGGAYNEQFF. As DNA, the CDR3 is TGTGCCAGCAGTTTATTAGCAGGGGGCGCGTACAATGAGCAGTTCTTC.

This clonotype was recorded at least ten times. The rearrangement uses TRBV24-1 and TRBJ2-5; D unresolved. Per the germline V gene, CDR1 is KGHDR and CDR2 is SFDVKD. This CDR3 spans 13 amino acids. Trimming stripped 2 bases from V and 0 bases from J, with 3 bases between. The CDR3 nucleotides are TGTGCCACCAGTGATTGGGACCAAGAGACCCAGTACTTC. Protein product: CATSDWDQETQYF.

This clonotype was recorded many times. This chain uses TRBV4-1 with TRBJ2-7, with D hard to call. The CDR3 covers 14 residues. The V end lost 0 bases, the J end lost 0 bases, and 6 bases lay between the germline ends. Germline V gene sequence: CDR1 MGHRA, CDR2 YSYEKL. The CDR3 region has the DNA TGCGCCAGCAGCCAAGATGCTGTCTCCTACGAGCAGTACTTC. Translated, it gives CASSQDAVSYEQYF.

With regard to this clonotype: One end of the junction does not line up with germline, which may come from a read error. The chain has TRBV28 and TRBJ2-4; maybe TRBD2 (5 bases). In germline, CDR1 is MDHEN, CDR2 SYDVKM. The CDR3 length is 17 residues. CDR3 nucleotide sequence: TGTGCCAGCGGAAGGGAGCTGGCGAACCTAGCCAAAAACATTAAGTACTTC. This encodes CASGRELANLAKNIKYF.

This clonotype was found many times. This chain joins TRBV29-1 and TRBJ2-1; TRBD2 aligns across 8 bases. J lost 9 bases, V lost 4 bases, and 23 bases had no gene match. The CDR3 is made up of 18 amino acids. Looked up from germline, CDR1 is SQVTM and CDR2 is ANQGSEA. Written as DNA, the CDR3 is TGCAGCGTTGTACCCCGACCCACAGCGGGAGTAGGGGAGGGTGAGCAGTTCTTC. This encodes CSVVPRPTAGVGEGEQFF.

The sample holds many counts of this clonotype. This chain joins TRBV6-2 or TRBV6-3 and TRBJ1-2; unclear D gene. V was cut by 4 bases and J by 4 bases, with 16 bases left in between. The V gene's germline CDR1 is MNHEY and CDR2 SVGEGT. The CDR3 runs to 15 residues. The CDR3 DNA is TGTGCCAGCAGTTTACTACAGTCTCCAGGCTATGGCTACACCTTC. It is translated as CASSLLQSPGYGYTF.